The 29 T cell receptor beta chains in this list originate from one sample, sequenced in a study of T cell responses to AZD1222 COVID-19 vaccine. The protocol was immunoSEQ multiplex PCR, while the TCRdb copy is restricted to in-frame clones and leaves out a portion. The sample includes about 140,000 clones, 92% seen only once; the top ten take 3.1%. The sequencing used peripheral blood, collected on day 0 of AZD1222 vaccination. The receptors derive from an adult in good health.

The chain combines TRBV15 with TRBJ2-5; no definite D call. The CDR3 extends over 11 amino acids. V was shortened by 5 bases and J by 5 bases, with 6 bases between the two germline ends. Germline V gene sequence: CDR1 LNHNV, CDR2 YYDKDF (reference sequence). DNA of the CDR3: TGTGCCACCAGCCTGGGTGAGACCCAGTACTTC. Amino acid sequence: CATSLGETQYF.

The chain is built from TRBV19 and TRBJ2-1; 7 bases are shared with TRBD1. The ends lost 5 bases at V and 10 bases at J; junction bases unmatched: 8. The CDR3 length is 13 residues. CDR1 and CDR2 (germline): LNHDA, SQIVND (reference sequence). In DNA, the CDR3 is TGTGCCAGTAGTTACGGAGTGGGACAGGAGCAGTTCTTC. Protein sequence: CASSYGVGQEQFF.

The CDR3 coding sequence is TGTGCCAGCAGTTACTCGACCGGGACAAGCTCTGGAAACACCATATATTTT. It yields the protein CASSYSTGTSSGNTIYF. The rearrangement uses TRBV6-2 or TRBV6-3 and TRBJ1-3, with D perhaps TRBD1 (6 bases). This CDR3 is built from 17 residues. V lost 0 bases, J lost 0 bases, and 12 bases lay in between. Germline CDR1 reads MNHEY; CDR2 reads SVGEGT.

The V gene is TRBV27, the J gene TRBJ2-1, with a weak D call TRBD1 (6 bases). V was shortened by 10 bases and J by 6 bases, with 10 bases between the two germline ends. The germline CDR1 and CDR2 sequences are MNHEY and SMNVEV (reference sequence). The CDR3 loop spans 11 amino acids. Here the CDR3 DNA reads TGTGCCACCCGAGGGGGCAATGAGCAGTTCTTC. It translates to CATRGGNEQFF.

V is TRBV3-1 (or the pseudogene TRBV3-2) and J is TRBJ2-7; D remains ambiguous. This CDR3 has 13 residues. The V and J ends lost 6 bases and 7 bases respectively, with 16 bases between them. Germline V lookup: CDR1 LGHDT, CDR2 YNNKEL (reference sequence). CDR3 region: CASSDPNPYEQYF. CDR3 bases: TGTGCCAGCAGTGATCCCAACCCATATGAGCAGTACTTC.

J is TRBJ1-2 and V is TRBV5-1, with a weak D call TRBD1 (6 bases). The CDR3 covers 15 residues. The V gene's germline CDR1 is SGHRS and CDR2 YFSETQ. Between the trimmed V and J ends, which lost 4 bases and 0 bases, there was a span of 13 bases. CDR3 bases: TGCGCCAGCAGCATTAGGACAGAAGCTAACTATGGCTACACCTTC. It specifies CASSIRTEANYGYTF.

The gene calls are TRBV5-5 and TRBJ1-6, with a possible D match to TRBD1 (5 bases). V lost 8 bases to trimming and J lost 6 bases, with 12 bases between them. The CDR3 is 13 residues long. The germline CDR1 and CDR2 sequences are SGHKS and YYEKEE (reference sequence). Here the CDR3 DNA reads TGTGCCAGTTCGGGGCAGGGTAATTCACCCCTCCACTTT. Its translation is CASSGQGNSPLHF.

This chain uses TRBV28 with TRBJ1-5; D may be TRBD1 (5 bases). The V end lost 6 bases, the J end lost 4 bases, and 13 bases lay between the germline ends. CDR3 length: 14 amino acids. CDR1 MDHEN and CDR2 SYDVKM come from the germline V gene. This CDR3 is CASSRVGMNQPQHF. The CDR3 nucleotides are TGTGCCAGCAGCAGGGTCGGGATGAATCAGCCCCAGCATTTT.

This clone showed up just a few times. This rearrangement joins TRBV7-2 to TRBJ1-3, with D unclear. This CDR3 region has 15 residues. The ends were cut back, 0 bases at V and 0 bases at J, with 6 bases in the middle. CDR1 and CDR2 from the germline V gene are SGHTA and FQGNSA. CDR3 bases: TGTGCCAGCAGCTTAGCTTGGGTCTCTGGAAACACCATATATTTT. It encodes CASSLAWVSGNTIYF.

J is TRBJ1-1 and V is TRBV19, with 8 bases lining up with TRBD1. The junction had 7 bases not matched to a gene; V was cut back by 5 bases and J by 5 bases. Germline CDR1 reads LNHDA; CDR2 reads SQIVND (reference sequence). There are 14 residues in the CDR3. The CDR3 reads CASSDPGGRTEAFF. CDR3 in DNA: TGTGCCAGTAGTGACCCAGGGGGCCGGACTGAAGCTTTCTTT.

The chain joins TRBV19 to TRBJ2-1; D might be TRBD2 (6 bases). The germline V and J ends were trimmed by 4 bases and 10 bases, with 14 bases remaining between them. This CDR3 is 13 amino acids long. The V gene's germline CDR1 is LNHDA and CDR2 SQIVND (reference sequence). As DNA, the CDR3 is TGTGCCAGTAGTACACGATCTAGCGTCGAGCAGTTCTTC. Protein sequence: CASSTRSSVEQFF.

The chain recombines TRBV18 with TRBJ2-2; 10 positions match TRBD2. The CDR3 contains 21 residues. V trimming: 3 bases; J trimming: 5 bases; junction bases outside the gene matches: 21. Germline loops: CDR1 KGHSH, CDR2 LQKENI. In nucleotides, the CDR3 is TGTGCCAGCTCACCCTTCTCGGCTAGCGGGAGTGGTTTTCAGAGGACCGGGGAGCTGTTTTTT. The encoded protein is CASSPFSASGSGFQRTGELFF. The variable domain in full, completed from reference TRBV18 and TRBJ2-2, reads NAGVMQNPRHLVRRRGQEARLRCSPMKGHSHVYWYRQLPEEGLKFMVYLQKENIIDESGMPKERFSAEFPKEGPSILRIQQVVRGDSAAYFCASSPFSASGSGFQRTGELFFGEGSRLTVL.

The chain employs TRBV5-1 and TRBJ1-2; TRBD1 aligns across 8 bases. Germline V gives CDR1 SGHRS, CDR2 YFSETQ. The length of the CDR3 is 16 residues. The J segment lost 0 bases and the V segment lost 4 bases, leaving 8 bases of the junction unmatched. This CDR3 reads CASSATGTGANYGYTF. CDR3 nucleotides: TGCGCCAGCAGCGCGACCGGGACAGGAGCTAACTATGGCTACACCTTC.

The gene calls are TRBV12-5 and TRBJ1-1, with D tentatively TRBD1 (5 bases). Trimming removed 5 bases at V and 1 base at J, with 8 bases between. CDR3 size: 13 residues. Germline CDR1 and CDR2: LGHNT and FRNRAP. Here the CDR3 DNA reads TGTGCTAGTGGTAGTGGGGGGAACACTGAAGCTTTCTTT. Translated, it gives CASGSGGNTEAFF.

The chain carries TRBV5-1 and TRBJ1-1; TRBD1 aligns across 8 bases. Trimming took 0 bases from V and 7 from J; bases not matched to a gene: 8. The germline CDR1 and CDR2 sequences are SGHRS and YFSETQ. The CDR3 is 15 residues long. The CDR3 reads CASSLVGTGGGEAFF. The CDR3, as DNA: TGCGCCAGCAGCTTGGTGGGTACAGGGGGAGGTGAAGCTTTCTTT.

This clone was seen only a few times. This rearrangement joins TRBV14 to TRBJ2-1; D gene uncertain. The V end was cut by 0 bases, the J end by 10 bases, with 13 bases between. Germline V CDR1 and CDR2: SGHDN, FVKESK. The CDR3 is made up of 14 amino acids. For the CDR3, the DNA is TGTGCCAGCAGCCAAGACATGGTGGGGATCGAGCAGTTCTTC. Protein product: CASSQDMVGIEQFF.

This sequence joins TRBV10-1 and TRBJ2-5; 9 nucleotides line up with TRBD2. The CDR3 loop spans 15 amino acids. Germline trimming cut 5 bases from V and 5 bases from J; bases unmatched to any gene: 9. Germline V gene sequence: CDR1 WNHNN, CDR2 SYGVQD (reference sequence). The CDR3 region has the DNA TGCGCCAGCAGTACCCACCTAGCGGGAACGGAGACCCAGTACTTC. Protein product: CASSTHLAGTETQYF.

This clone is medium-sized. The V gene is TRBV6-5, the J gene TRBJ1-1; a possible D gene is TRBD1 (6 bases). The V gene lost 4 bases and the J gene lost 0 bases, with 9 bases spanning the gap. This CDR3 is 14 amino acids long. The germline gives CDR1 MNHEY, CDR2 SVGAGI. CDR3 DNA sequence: TGTGCCAGCAGTTTGAGGGGGATGAACACTGAAGCTTTCTTT. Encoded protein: CASSLRGMNTEAFF.

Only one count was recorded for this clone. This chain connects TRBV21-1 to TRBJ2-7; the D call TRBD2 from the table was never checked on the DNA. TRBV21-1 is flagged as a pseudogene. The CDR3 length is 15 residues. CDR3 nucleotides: TGTGCCAGCAGCAAATTCCGACTCATGACCTACGAGCAGTACTTC. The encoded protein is CASSKFRLMTYEQYF.

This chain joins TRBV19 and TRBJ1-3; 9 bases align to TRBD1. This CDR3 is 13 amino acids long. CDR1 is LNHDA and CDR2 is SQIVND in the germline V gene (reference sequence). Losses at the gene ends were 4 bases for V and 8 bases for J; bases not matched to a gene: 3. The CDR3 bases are TGTGCCAGTAGTACGGGACAGGGAGACACCATATATTTT. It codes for CASSTGQGDTIYF.

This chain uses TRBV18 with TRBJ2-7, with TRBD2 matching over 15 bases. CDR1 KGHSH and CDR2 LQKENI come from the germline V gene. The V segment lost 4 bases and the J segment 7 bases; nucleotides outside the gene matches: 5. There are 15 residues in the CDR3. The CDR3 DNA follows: TGTGCCAGCTCACGGGGACTAGCGGGAGGAGGAGAGCAGTACTTC. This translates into CASSRGLAGGGEQYF.

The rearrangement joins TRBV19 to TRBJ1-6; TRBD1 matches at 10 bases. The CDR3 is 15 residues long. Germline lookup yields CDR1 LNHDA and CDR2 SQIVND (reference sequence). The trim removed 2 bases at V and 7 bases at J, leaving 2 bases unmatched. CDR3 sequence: CASSILGQGNSPLHF. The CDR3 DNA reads TGTGCCAGTAGTATATTGGGACAGGGGAATTCACCCCTCCACTTT. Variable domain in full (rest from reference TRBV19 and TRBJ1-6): DGGITQSPKYLFRKEGQNVTLSCEQNLNHDAMYWYRQDPGQGLRLIYYSQIVNDFQKGDIAEGYSVSREKKESFPLTVTSAQKNPTAFYLCASSILGQGNSPLHFGNGTRLTVT.

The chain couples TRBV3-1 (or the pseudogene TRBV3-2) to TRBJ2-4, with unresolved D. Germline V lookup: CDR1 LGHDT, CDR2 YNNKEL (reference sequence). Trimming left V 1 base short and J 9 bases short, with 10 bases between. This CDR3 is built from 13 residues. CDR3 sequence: CASSQASTGIQYF. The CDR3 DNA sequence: TGTGCCAGCAGCCAAGCCTCAACGGGCATTCAGTACTTC.

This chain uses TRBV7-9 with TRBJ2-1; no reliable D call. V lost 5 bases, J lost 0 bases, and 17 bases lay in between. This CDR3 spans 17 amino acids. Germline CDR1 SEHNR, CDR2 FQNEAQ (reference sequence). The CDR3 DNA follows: TGTGCCAGCAGCACCCTCGCGATAGGCGCCTCCTACAATGAGCAGTTCTTC. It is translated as CASSTLAIGASYNEQFF.

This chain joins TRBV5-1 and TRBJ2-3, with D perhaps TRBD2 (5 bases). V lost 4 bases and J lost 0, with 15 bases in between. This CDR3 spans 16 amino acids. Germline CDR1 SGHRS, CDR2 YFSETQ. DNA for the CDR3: TGCGCCAGCAGCATGCCGGGGTCCTCGAGCACAGATACGCAGTATTTT. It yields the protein CASSMPGSSSTDTQYF.

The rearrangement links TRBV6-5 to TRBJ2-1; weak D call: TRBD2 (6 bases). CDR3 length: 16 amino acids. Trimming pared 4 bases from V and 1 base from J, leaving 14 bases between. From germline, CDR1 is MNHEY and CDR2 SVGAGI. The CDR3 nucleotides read TGTGCCAGCAGTTGGGGGACTGACCCGTCCTACAATGAGCAGTTCTTC. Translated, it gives CASSWGTDPSYNEQFF.

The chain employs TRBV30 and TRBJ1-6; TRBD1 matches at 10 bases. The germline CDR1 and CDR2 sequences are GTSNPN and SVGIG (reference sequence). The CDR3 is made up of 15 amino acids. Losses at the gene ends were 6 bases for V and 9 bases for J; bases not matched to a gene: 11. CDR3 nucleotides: TGTGCCTGCTTCTCTCCGGGACAGGGGATTTCACCCCTCCACTTT. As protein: CACFSPGQGISPLHF.

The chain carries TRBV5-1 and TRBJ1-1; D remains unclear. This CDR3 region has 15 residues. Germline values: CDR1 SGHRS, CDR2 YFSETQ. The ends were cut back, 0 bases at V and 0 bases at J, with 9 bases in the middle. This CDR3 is CASSLGSVMNTEAFF. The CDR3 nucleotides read TGCGCCAGCAGCTTGGGTTCGGTTATGAACACTGAAGCTTTCTTT.

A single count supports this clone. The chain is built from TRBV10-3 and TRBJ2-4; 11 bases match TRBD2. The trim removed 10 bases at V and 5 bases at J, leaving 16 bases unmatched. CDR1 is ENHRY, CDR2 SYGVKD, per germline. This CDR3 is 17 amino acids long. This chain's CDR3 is CATAQIAGGPPENIQYF. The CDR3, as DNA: TGTGCCACCGCCCAGATAGCGGGAGGGCCTCCAGAAAACATTCAGTACTTC.